This is a list of T cell receptor beta chains from one sample in a study of T cell responses to AZD1222 COVID-19 vaccine. TCRdb's table, derived via immunoSEQ multiplex PCR, lists solely in-frame clones and lacks some. The sample lists approximately 92,000 clones; about 91% were seen once. Sequenced material: peripheral blood, taken on day 0 of AZD1222 vaccination. All receptors derive from an adult in good health. The CDR3 runs from the conserved cysteine through the conserved F or W. Each record gives: clone size, J gene, D gene, V gene, CDR3 DNA, CDR3 protein. D genes are given only for firm matches. Some rows have no size entry. The others give once, few or many, or a class for an expanded clone.

size: .
J: TRBJ2-3
D: .
V: TRBV9
DNA: TGTGCCAGCATGAGAACAGGGATACCTAGCACAGATACGCAGTATTTT
CDR3: CASMRTGIPSTDTQYF

size: .
J: TRBJ2-3
D: .
V: TRBV19
DNA: TGTGCCAGTCGGTGGCAGTCCCAAAGCACAGATACGCAGTATTTT
CDR3: CASRWQSQSTDTQYF

size: .
J: TRBJ2-7
D: .
V: TRBV6-5
DNA: TGTGCCAGCAGTTACCCCGGGACCTACGAGCAGTACTTC
CDR3: CASSYPGTYEQYF

size: once
J: TRBJ1-6
D: .
V: TRBV9
DNA: TGTGCCAGCAGCGTAGAAACAGGCCCCCACCATGGATCCAATTCACCCCTCCACTTT
CDR3: CASSVETGPHHGSNSPLHF

size: .
J: TRBJ2-1
D: TRBD2
V: TRBV5-1
DNA: TGCGCCAGCAGCTTTCGTAGCGGGATTGGTAATGAGCAGTTCTTC
CDR3: CASSFRSGIGNEQFF

size: .
J: TRBJ2-5
D: TRBD1
V: TRBV28
DNA: TGTGCCAGCAGCGACAGGGCCAAAGAGACCCAGTACTTC
CDR3: CASSDRAKETQYF

size: .
J: TRBJ2-1
D: TRBD2
V: TRBV7-6
DNA: TGTGCCAGCAGCTTACAGCCCCCCACTAGCGCCTACAATGAGCAGTTCTTC
CDR3: CASSLQPPTSAYNEQFF

size: .
J: TRBJ1-6
D: .
V: TRBV11-2
DNA: TGTGCCAGCAGCTTATCAGCGGGTTCACCCCTCCACTTT
CDR3: CASSLSAGSPLHF

size: .
J: TRBJ2-7
D: TRBD1
V: TRBV12-3/TRBV12-4
DNA: TGTGCCACTTCACCGGGAAGGGGGCGTGAGCAGTACTTC
CDR3: CATSPGRGREQYF

size: .
J: TRBJ1-3
D: .
V: TRBV3-1/TRBV3-2
DNA: TGTGCCAGCAGCCAAGATCTGAGCAGGACCATATATTTT
CDR3: CASSQDLSRTIYF

size: once
J: TRBJ1-5
D: .
V: TRBV6-1
DNA: TGTGCCAGCAGTGAATGGGGTAGCAATCAGCCCCAGCATTTT
CDR3: CASSEWGSNQPQHF

size: .
J: TRBJ2-3
D: .
V: TRBV9
DNA: TGTGCCAGCACCACTCTCCCAGACACAGATACGCAGTATTTT
CDR3: CASTTLPDTDTQYF

size: .
J: TRBJ1-6
D: .
V: TRBV7-2
DNA: TGTGCCAGCAGCCTACTGGGACGGAGCTCCTATAATTCACCCCTCCACTTT
CDR3: CASSLLGRSSYNSPLHF

size: .
J: TRBJ1-1
D: .
V: TRBV19
DNA: TGTGCCAGCCGGGACATCGATATCACTGAAGCTTTCTTT
CDR3: CASRDIDITEAFF

size: .
J: TRBJ1-2
D: .
V: TRBV19
DNA: TGTGCCAGTAGCCGGGGACCGGACTATGGCTACACCTTC
CDR3: CASSRGPDYGYTF

size: once
J: TRBJ1-2
D: .
V: TRBV12-3/TRBV12-4
DNA: TGTGCCAGCAGTTTAGAAGACAGATATGGCTACACCTTC
CDR3: CASSLEDRYGYTF

size: .
J: TRBJ1-1
D: .
V: TRBV20-1
DNA: TGCAGTGCTAACTGGGGCACTGAAGCTTTCTTT
CDR3: CSANWGTEAFF

size: .
J: TRBJ1-1
D: .
V: TRBV2
DNA: TGTGCCAGTAGGACTGATAGGAACACTGAAGCTTTCTTT
CDR3: CASRTDRNTEAFF

size: .
J: TRBJ1-2
D: .
V: TRBV9
DNA: TGTGCCAGCAGCGACCGCCCCAGATATGGCTACACCTTC
CDR3: CASSDRPRYGYTF

size: .
J: TRBJ2-1
D: .
V: TRBV7-3
DNA: TGTGCCAGCAGCCCCCCGGGTTCTAACAATGAGCAGTTCTTC
CDR3: CASSPPGSNNEQFF

size: .
J: TRBJ2-1
D: TRBD2
V: TRBV18
DNA: TGTGCCAGCTCACCGCCGGGACTAGCGGGGGGGCGGTCGAACAATGAGCAGTTCTTC
CDR3: CASSPPGLAGGRSNNEQFF

size: .
J: TRBJ2-7
D: .
V: TRBV6-5
DNA: TGTGCCAGCAGTTACTCGACAGGACGGTACGAGCAGTACTTC
CDR3: CASSYSTGRYEQYF

size: once
J: TRBJ1-5
D: .
V: TRBV2
DNA: TGTGCCAGCAGTGAAGCGTTGGGGTATCAGCCCCAGCATTTT
CDR3: CASSEALGYQPQHF

size: once
J: TRBJ2-7
D: TRBD2
V: TRBV5-1
DNA: TGCGCCAGCAGTTCCGCCCTAGCGGGAGGGGCCTACGAGCAGTACTTC
CDR3: CASSSALAGGAYEQYF

size: .
J: TRBJ1-3
D: .
V: TRBV27
DNA: TGTGCCAGCAGTTCGTCCCCGGGCTCTGGAAACACCATATATTTT
CDR3: CASSSSPGSGNTIYF

size: .
J: TRBJ2-1
D: TRBD2
V: TRBV24-1
DNA: TGTGCCACCAGTGATCCGGGACTAGCGGGAAGTAACAATGAGCAGTTCTTC
CDR3: CATSDPGLAGSNNEQFF

size: .
J: TRBJ1-1
D: TRBD1
V: TRBV5-1
DNA: TGCGCCAGCAACTTGGGGACAGGGTTGCGGGCTGAAGCTTTCTTT
CDR3: CASNLGTGLRAEAFF

size: .
J: TRBJ2-2
D: .
V: TRBV21-1
DNA: TGTGCCAGCAGCAAAGCGCTCGGGACGGACACCGGGGAGCTGTTTTTT
CDR3: CASSKALGTDTGELFF

size: .
J: TRBJ1-5
D: .
V: TRBV6-6
DNA: TGTGCCAGCAGTCCTGACGTGAGGGGACGGAGCAATCAGCCCCAGCATTTT
CDR3: CASSPDVRGRSNQPQHF

size: .
J: TRBJ1-4
D: .
V: TRBV24-1
DNA: TGTGCCACCAGGATGACAGGAGCCGGTGAAAAACTGTTTTTT
CDR3: CATRMTGAGEKLFF

size: .
J: TRBJ1-2
D: TRBD1
V: TRBV25-1
DNA: TGTGCCAGCAGTAGGGACAGCCACTCCCCCTATGGCTACACCTTC
CDR3: CASSRDSHSPYGYTF

size: .
J: TRBJ1-2
D: .
V: TRBV5-6
DNA: TGTGCCAGCAGCTTGGTCCCAGGAGATGGCTACACCTTC
CDR3: CASSLVPGDGYTF

size: .
J: TRBJ2-3
D: .
V: TRBV11-3
DNA: TGTGCCAGCAGCTTAACCCCGCAGGGCACAGATACGCAGTATTTT
CDR3: CASSLTPQGTDTQYF

size: .
J: TRBJ2-7
D: .
V: TRBV18
DNA: TGTGCCAGCTCACCACCAGGACTAGGGGGCTACGAGCAGTACTTC
CDR3: CASSPPGLGGYEQYF

size: .
J: TRBJ1-4
D: .
V: TRBV5-1
DNA: TGCGCCAGCAGCTTGGCGAACATAGGGGGAATAGAGGCAACTAATGAAAAACTGTTTTTT
CDR3: CASSLANIGGIEATNEKLFF

size: few
J: TRBJ2-1
D: .
V: TRBV5-1
DNA: TGCGCCAGCAGCTTCGAGGGAGGCGCCTACAATGAGCAGTTCTTC
CDR3: CASSFEGGAYNEQFF

size: .
J: TRBJ1-2
D: .
V: TRBV3-1/TRBV3-2
DNA: TGTGCCAGCAGCCAAGATTTGCAGGGGCAGCGTGGCTACACCTTC
CDR3: CASSQDLQGQRGYTF

size: few
J: TRBJ1-5
D: .
V: TRBV7-9
DNA: TGTGCCAGCAGCTTAGGGGCAGGGGATAGCAATCAGCCCCAGCATTTT
CDR3: CASSLGAGDSNQPQHF

size: .
J: TRBJ2-1
D: .
V: TRBV5-1
DNA: TGCGCCAGCAGCTTGGTCGGGTCTAGCTCCTACAATGAGCAGTTCTTC
CDR3: CASSLVGSSSYNEQFF

size: .
J: TRBJ2-3
D: TRBD2
V: TRBV9
DNA: TGTGCCAGCAGCGTCCGGGAGGGCCCTAGAGATACGCAGTATTTT
CDR3: CASSVREGPRDTQYF

size: .
J: TRBJ1-6
D: .
V: TRBV5-6
DNA: TGTGCCAGCAGCTTGGCCGGGGGGAATTCACCCCTCCACTTT
CDR3: CASSLAGGNSPLHF

size: .
J: TRBJ1-3
D: .
V: TRBV12-5
DNA: TGTGCTAGTGGTGGGGACCGACGCTCTGGAAACACCATATATTTT
CDR3: CASGGDRRSGNTIYF

size: .
J: TRBJ1-2
D: .
V: TRBV2
DNA: TGTGCCAGCACCCGGGGAGGAGGGAGCGATGGCTACACCTTC
CDR3: CASTRGGGSDGYTF

size: .
J: TRBJ1-4
D: .
V: TRBV3-1/TRBV3-2
DNA: TGTGCCAGCAGCCAAGTTGGAGGGAGTGAAAAACTGTTTTTT
CDR3: CASSQVGGSEKLFF